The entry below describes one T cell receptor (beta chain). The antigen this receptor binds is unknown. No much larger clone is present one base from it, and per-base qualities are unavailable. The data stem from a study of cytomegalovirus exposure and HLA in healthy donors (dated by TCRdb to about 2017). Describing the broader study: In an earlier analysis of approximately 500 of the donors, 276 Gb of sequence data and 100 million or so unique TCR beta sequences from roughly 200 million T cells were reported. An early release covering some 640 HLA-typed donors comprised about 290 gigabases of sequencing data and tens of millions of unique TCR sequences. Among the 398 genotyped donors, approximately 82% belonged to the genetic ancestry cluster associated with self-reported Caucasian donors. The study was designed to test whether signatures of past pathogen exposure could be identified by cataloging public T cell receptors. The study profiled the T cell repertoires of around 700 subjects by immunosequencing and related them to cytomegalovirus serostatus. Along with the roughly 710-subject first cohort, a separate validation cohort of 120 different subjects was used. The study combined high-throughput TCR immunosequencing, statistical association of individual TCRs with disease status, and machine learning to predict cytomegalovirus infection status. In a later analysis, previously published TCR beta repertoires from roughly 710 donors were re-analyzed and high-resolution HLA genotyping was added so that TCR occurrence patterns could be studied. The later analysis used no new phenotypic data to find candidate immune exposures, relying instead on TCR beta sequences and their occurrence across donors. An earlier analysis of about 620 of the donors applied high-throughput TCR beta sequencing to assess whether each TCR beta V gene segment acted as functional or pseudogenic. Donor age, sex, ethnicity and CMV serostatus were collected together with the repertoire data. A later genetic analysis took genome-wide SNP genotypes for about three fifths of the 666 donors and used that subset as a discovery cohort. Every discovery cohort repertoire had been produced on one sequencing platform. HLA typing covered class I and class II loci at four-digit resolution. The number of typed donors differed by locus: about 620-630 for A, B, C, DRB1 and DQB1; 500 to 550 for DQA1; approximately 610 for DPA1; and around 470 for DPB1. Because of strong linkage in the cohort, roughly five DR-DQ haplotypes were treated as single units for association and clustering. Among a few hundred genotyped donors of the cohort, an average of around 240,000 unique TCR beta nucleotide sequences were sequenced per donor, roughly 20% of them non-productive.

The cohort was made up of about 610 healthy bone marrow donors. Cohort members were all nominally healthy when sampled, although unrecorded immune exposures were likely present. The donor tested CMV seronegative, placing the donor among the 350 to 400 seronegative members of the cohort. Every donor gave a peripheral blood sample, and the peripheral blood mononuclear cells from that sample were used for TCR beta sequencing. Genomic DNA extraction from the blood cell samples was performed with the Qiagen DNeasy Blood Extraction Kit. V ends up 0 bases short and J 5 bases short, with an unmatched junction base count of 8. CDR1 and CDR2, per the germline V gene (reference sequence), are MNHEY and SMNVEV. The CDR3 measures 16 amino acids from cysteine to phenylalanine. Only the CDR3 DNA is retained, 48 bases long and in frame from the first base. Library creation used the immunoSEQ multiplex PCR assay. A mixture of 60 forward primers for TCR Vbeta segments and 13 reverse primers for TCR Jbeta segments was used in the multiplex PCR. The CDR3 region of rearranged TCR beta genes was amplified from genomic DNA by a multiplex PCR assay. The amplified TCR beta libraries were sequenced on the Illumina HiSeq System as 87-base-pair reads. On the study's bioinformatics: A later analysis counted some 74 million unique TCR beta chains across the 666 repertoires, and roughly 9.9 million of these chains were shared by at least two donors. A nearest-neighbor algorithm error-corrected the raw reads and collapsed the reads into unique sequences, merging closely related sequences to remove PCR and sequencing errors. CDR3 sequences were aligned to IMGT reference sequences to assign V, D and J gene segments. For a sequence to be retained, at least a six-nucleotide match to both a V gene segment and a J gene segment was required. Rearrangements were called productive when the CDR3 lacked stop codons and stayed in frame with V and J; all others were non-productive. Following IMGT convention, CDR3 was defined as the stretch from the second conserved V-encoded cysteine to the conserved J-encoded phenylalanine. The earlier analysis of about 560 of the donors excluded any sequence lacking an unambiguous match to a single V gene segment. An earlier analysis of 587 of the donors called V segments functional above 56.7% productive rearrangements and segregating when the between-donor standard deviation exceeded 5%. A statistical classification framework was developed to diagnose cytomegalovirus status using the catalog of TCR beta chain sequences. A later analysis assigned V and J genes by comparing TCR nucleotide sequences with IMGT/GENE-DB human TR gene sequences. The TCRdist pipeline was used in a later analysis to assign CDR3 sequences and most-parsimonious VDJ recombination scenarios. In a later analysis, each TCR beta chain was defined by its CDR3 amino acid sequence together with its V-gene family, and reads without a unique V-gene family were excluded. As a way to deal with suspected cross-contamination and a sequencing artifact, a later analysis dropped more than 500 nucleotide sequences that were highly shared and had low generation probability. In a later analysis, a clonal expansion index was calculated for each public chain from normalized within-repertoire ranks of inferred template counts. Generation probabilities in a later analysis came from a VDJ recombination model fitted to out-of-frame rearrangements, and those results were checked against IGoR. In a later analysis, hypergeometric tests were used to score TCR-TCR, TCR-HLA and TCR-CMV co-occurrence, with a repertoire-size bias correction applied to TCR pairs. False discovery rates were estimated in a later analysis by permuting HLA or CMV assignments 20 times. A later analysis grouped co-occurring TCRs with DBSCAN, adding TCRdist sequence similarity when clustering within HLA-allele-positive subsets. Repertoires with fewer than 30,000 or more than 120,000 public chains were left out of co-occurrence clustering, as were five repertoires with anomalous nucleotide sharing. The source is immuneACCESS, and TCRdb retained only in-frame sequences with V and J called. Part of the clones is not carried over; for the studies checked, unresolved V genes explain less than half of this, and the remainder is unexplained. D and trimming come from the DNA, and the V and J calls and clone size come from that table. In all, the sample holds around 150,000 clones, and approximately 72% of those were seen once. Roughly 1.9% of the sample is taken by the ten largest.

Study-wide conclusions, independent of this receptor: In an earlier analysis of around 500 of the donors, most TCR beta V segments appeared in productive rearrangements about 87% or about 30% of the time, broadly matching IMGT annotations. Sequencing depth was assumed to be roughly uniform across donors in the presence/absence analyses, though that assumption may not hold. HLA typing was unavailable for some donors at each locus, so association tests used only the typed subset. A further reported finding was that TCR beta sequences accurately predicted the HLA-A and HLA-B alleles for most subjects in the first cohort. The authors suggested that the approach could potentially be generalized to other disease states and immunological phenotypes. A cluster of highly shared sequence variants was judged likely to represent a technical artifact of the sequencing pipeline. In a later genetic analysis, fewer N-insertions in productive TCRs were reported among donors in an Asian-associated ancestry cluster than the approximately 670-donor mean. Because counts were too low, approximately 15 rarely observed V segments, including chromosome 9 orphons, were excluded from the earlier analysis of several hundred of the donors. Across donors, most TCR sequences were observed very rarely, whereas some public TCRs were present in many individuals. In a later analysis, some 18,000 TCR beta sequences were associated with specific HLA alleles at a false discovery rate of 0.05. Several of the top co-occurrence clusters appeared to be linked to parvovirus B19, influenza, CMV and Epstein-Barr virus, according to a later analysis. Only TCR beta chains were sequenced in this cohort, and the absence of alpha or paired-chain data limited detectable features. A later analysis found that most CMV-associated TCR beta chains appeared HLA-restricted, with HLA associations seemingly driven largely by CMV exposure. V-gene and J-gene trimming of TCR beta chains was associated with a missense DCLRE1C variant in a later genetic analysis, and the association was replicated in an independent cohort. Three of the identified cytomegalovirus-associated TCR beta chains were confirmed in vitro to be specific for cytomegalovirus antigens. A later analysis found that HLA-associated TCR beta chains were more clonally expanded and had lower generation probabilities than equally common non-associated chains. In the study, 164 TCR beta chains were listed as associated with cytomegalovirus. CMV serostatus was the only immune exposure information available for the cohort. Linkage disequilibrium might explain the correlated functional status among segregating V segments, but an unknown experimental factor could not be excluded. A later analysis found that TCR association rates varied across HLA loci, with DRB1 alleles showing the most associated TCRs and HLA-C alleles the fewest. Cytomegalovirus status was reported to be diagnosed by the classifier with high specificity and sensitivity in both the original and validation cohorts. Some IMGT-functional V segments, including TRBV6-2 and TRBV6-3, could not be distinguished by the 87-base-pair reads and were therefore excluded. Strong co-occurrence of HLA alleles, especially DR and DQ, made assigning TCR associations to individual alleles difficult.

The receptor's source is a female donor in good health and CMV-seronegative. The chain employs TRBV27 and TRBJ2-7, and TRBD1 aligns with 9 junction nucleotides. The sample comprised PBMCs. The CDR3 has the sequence CASSLSPGTGMNEQYF. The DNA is TGTGCCAGCAGTTTATCGCCCGGGACAGGGATGAACGAGCAGTACTTC.